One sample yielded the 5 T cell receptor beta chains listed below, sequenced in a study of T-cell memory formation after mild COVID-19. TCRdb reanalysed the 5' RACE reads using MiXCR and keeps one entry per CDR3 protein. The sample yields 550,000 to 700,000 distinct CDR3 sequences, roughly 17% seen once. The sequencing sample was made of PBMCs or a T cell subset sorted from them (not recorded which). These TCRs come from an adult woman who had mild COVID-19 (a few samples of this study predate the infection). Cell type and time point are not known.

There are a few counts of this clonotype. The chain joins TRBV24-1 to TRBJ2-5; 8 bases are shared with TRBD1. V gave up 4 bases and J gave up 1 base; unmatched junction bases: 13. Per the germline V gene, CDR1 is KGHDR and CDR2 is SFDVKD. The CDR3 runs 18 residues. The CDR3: CATSDPRPTGGGQETQYF. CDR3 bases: TGTGCCACCAGTGACCCGCGGCCAACAGGGGGAGGCCAAGAGACCCAGTACTTC.

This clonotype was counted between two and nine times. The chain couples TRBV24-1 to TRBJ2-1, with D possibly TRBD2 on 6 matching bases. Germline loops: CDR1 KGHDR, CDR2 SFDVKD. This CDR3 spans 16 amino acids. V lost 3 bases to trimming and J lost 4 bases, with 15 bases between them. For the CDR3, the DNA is TGTGCCACCAGTGATACGGTTAGCGGACCTTACAATGAGCAGTTCTTC. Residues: CATSDTVSGPYNEQFF.

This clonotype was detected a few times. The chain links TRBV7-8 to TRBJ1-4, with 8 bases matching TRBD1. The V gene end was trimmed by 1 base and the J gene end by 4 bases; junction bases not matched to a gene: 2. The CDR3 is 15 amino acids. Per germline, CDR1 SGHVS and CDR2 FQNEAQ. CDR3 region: CASSLGDRINEKLFF. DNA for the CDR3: TGTGCCAGCAGCTTAGGGGACAGGATTAATGAAAAACTGTTTTTT.

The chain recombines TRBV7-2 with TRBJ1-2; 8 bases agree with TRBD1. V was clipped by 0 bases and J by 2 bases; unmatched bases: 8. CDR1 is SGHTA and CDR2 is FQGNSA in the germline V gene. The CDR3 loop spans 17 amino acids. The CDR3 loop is CASSLARQGAGNYGYTF. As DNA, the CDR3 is TGTGCCAGCAGCTTAGCTCGGCAGGGGGCGGGCAACTATGGCTACACCTTC.

The CDR3 coding sequence is TGTGCCAGCAGTTGGGGAGTGAACTCCTACGAGCAGTACTTC. Its protein product is CASSWGVNSYEQYF. This chain joins TRBV7-9 and TRBJ2-7; D possibly corresponds to TRBD2 (5 bases). This CDR3 has 14 residues. The germline V gene encodes CDR1 SEHNR and CDR2 FQNEAQ (reference sequence). V gave up 6 bases and J gave up 0 bases, with 12 bases separating them. Full variable domain (outside the CDR3, taken from reference TRBV7-9 and TRBJ2-7): DTGVSQNPRHKITKRGQNVTFRCDPISEHNRLYWYRQTLGQGPEFLTYFQNEAQLEKSRLLSDRFSAERPKGSFSTLEIQRTEQGDSAMYLCASSWGVNSYEQYFGPGTRLTVT.